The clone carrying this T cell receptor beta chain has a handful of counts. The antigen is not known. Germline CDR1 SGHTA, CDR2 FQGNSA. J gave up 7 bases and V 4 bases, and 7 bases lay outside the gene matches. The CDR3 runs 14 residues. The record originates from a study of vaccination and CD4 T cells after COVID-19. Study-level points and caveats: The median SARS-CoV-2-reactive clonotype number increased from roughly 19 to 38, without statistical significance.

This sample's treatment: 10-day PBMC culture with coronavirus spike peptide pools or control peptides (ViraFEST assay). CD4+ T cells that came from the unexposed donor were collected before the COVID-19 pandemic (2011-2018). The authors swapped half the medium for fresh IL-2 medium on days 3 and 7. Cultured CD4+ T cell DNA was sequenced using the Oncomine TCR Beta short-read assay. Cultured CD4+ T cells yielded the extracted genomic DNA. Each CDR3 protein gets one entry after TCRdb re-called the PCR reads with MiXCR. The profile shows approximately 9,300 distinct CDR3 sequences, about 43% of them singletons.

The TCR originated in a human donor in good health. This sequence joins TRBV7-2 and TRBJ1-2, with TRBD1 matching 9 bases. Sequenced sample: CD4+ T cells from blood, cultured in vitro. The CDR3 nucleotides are TGTGCCAGCAGCTACCTACAGGGGGCGGGTGGCTACACCTTC. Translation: CASSYLQGAGGYTF.